Sequencing of this TCR beta chain was carried out in a study of T cell responses to AZD1222 COVID-19 vaccine. Background on the study: Recipients boosted at about 4 weeks or about 12 weeks are pooled.

The method was immunoSEQ multiplex PCR; TCRdb's version includes in-frame clones alone and lacks a portion of them. Counted here are approximately 190,000 clones, about 92% occurring once; the ten biggest clones make up approximately 1.3%. Germline CDR1 and CDR2: LGHDT and YNNKEL (reference sequence). CDR3 length: 11 residues. The V gene lost 5 bases and the J gene lost 8 bases, with 6 bases spanning the gap. This clone was detected only once. Antigen: not known. At the DNA level, this CDR3 is encoded by other sequences in the same sample as well. Study-level results: It was only after the peak T cell response that any repertoires were sampled. The reported proportion of spike-specific TCRs targeting unmutated variant regions was nearly half. Spike was spanned by vaccine-associated CD4 TCRs, which were dominant at 160-218 and 743-854.

The sequence was collected from an adult in good health. This material consisted of peripheral blood, taken on day 0 of AZD1222 vaccination. The chain combines TRBV3-1 (or the pseudogene TRBV3-2) with TRBJ1-4; D call uncertain. CDR3 nucleotide sequence: TGTGCCAGCAGCACACTAGAAAAACTGTTTTTT. Amino acids: CASSTLEKLFF.